Below are 30 T cell receptor beta chains sequenced from a single sample in a study of regulatory T cells in long-lasting Graves disease. Indicated time point: newly diagnosed GD, antithyroid drugs for less than 3 months. PBMC RNA served as the TCR library source. Building the TCR beta libraries relied on iRepertoire HTBI primers, and CDR3 regions underwent Arm-PCR. TCRdb ran MiXCR on the multiplex PCR reads and lists one entry per CDR3 protein. The table has hundreds of thousands of distinct CDR3 sequences, under 20% seen once. Sequencing was performed on peripheral blood mononuclear cells (PBMCs), taken at new diagnosis, from a patient treated with antithyroid drugs. The receptors stem from a female donor with Graves disease.

This clonotype came up many times. The J gene is TRBJ2-3, the V gene TRBV19, with TRBD1 matching over 9 bases. CDR3 size: 18 residues. From germline, CDR1 is LNHDA and CDR2 SQIVND (reference sequence). The V segment lost 0 bases and the J segment 4 bases; nucleotides outside the gene matches: 11. The CDR3 loop is CASSIEVTWDRASDTQYF. Here the CDR3 DNA reads TGTGCCAGTAGTATAGAGGTCACTTGGGACAGGGCTTCAGATACGCAGTATTTT.

This clonotype was detected ten times or more. This sequence joins TRBV19 and TRBJ2-1; no definite D call. Trimming stripped 5 bases from V and 4 bases from J, with 6 bases between. CDR1 LNHDA and CDR2 SQIVND come from the germline V gene (reference sequence). This CDR3 comprises 12 residues. The CDR3 DNA reads as TGTGCCAGTAGTTGGAGTTACAATGAGCAGTTCTTC. Translated: CASSWSYNEQFF.

This clonotype was counted ten times or more. The CDR3 bases are TGTGCCAGCAGCCCAAGTGGGGCATCCTACAATGAGCAGTTCTTC. This gives the protein CASSPSGASYNEQFF. The gene calls are TRBV11-2 and TRBJ2-1; possibly TRBD1 for D (5 bases). The ends were cut back, 5 bases at V and 1 base at J, with 12 bases in the middle. Looked up from germline, CDR1 is SGHAT and CDR2 is FQNNGV. The CDR3 is made up of 15 amino acids.

This clonotype showed up many times. The chain combines TRBV24-1 with TRBJ2-4; weak D call: TRBD2 (5 bases). V lost 9 bases and J 9 bases, leaving 23 bases between the germline ends. The germline CDR1 and CDR2 sequences are KGHDR and SFDVKD. The CDR3 totals 15 residues. CDR3 region: CATQLPGFRVGIQYF. DNA of the CDR3: TGTGCCACCCAACTCCCGGGGTTCCGAGTCGGCATTCAGTACTTC.

This clonotype was seen ten or more times. V gene TRBV20-1 combines with J gene TRBJ1-2, with D possibly being TRBD1 (5 bases). V was trimmed by 0 bases and J by 0 bases, leaving 14 bases between them. The CDR3 totals 16 residues. Germline-derived CDR1 and CDR2 are DFQATT and SNEGSKA (reference sequence). The CDR3 protein is CSAREPGRRTNYGYTF. Written as DNA, the CDR3 is TGCAGTGCTAGAGAACCGGGACGGCGAACTAACTATGGCTACACCTTC.

The rearrangement joins TRBV3-1 to TRBJ2-5; no definite D call. Trimming cost V 1 base and J 5 bases, with 8 bases left between them. The CDR3 totals 13 residues. Germline CDR1 is LGHDT and CDR2 is YNNKEL (reference sequence). CDR3 sequence: CASSQVSTETQYF. As DNA, the CDR3 is TGTGCCAGCAGCCAAGTGTCCACGGAGACCCAGTACTTC.

The sample holds many counts of this clonotype. The chain joins TRBV28 to TRBJ1-4; D not resolved. Germline CDR1 MDHEN, CDR2 SYDVKM. V was clipped by 4 bases and J by 1 base, with 16 bases between them. The CDR3 is 17 residues long. As DNA, the CDR3 is TGTGCCAGCAGTTCGGCGGGTACTTCCTTAACTAATGAAAAACTGTTTTTT. It translates to CASSSAGTSLTNEKLFF.

J is TRBJ1-5 and V is TRBV6-1; D not certain. This CDR3 contains 14 residues. V lost 5 bases and J 7 bases, leaving 15 bases between the germline ends. Germline V CDR1 and CDR2: MNHNS, SASEGT. As DNA, the CDR3 is TGTGCCAGCAGTCGCGACCCTAGCGGGCAGCCCCAGCATTTT. It is translated as CASSRDPSGQPQHF.

Many counts were recorded for this clonotype. This chain uses TRBV2 with TRBJ1-4; tentatively, D is TRBD1 (5 bases). V gave up 4 bases and J gave up 3 bases, with 12 bases separating them. CDR1 and CDR2 (germline): SNHLY, FYNNEI. This CDR3 spans 15 amino acids. The CDR3 loop reads CASSAGRGANEKLFF. CDR3 DNA: TGTGCCAGCAGTGCGGGAAGAGGGGCTAATGAAAAACTGTTTTTT. The whole variable domain, filled in from reference TRBV2 and TRBJ1-4, reads EPEVTQTPSHQVTQMGQEVILRCVPISNHLYFYWYRQILGQKVEFLVSFYNNEISEKSEIFDDQFSVERPDGSNFTLKIRSTKLEDSAMYFCASSAGRGANEKLFFGSGTQLSVL.

Details on this clonotype: It may be a read error: a sequence one base away is much more abundant. This chain joins TRBV12-3 or TRBV12-4 and TRBJ1-5, with D maybe TRBD1 (5 bases). This CDR3 spans 14 amino acids. CDR3 residues: CASSGTLLNQLQHF. The DNA of the CDR3 is TGTGCCAGCAGTGGGACCTTATTAAATCAGCTCCAGCATTTT.

The chain carries TRBV7-2 and TRBJ2-7; possibly TRBD1 for D (7 bases). Trimming cost V 5 bases and J 7 bases, with 30 bases left between them. The CDR3 totals 18 residues. Germline V gene lookup returns CDR1 SGHTA and CDR2 FQGNSA. CDR3 region: CASSARSPGIAGTVEQYF. CDR3 DNA: TGTGCCAGCAGCGCCAGGTCTCCCGGGATTGCGGGGACAGTGGAGCAGTACTTC.

This clonotype was detected many times. The chain combines TRBV3-1 with TRBJ2-1; 14 positions agree with TRBD2. Trimming removed 1 base from V and 15 bases from J; junction bases left unmatched: 8. CDR3 length: 15 residues. The V gene's germline CDR1 is LGHDT and CDR2 YNNKEL (reference sequence). CDR3 nucleotide sequence: TGTGCCAGCAGCCAAGGTGCGGGACTAGCGGGAGCGATGTTCTTC. Translating it yields CASSQGAGLAGAMFF.

In the case of this clonotype: A much larger clone differs from this one at a single base, so this may be a read error. This CDR3 reads CAISPAENYEQFF. Written as DNA, the CDR3 is TGTGCCATCAGCCCAGCGGAAAACTACGAGCAGTTCTTC. V and J are TRBV10-3 and TRBJ2-1; possible D gene TRBD2, 5 bases. Trimming removed 6 bases at V and 10 bases at J, with 16 bases between. Germline-derived CDR1 and CDR2 are ENHRY and SYGVKD. The CDR3 contains 13 residues.

This clonotype was seen many times. The chain combines TRBV12-3 or TRBV12-4 with TRBJ1-2; D uncertain. The CDR3 totals 15 residues. V was trimmed by 2 bases and J by 6 bases, leaving 16 bases between them. Here the CDR3 DNA reads TGTGCCAGCAGTTTACGGGCTTGGGCAGGCAATGGCTACACCTTC. The encoded protein is CASSLRAWAGNGYTF.

This clonotype was counted ten times or more. The J gene is TRBJ2-3, the V gene TRBV12-3 or TRBV12-4; TRBD2 is a possible D gene (6 bases). The CDR3 is 16 amino acids. The germline V and J ends were trimmed by 6 bases and 2 bases, with 18 bases remaining between them. The CDR3 DNA is TGTGCCAGCAGACTAAGCGGGCCGTCCGTCACAGATACGCAGTATTTT. Amino acids: CASRLSGPSVTDTQYF.

The chain links TRBV6-1 to TRBJ2-2; TRBD2 agrees at 14 bases. The CDR3 loop spans 17 amino acids. The V segment lost 6 bases and the J segment 4 bases; nucleotides outside the gene matches: 7. Germline assignment: CDR1 MNHNS and CDR2 SASEGT. The CDR3 coding sequence is TGTGCCAGCAGCCAGACTAGCGGGAGGGGGGTCACCGGGGAGCTGTTTTTT. Translating gives CASSQTSGRGVTGELFF.

This clonotype has ten or more counts. The chain carries TRBV12-3 or TRBV12-4 and TRBJ2-1; 9 positions agree with TRBD1. With V trimmed by 7 bases and J by 9 bases, 10 bases remained unmatched. CDR3 length: 14 residues. CDR3 bases: TGTGCCAGCACCCCGGGACAGGGTTGGGGTGAGCAGTTCTTC. Protein: CASTPGQGWGEQFF.

This clonotype occurred a few times. The chain employs TRBV6-2 or TRBV6-3 and TRBJ1-6, with D tentatively TRBD1 (6 bases). The germline V gene has CDR1 MNHEY and CDR2 SVGEGT. Trimming shortened V by 8 bases and J by 9 bases, and 29 bases separated the two germline ends. CDR3 size: 18 residues. In DNA form, the CDR3 reads TGTGCCAGCGGACACAGGGCGACCTGGGGTTCCATCGGTTCACCCCTCCACTTT. This codes for CASGHRATWGSIGSPLHF.

This clonotype occurred many times. As DNA, the CDR3 is TGCAGTGCTAGAGGGGACAGCGCCCAAGAGACCCAGTACTTC. It encodes CSARGDSAQETQYF. The J gene is TRBJ2-5, the V gene TRBV20-1, with TRBD1 matching 7 bases. The CDR3 consists of 14 residues. Trimming cost V 1 base and J 1 base; bases outside gene matches: 3. Germline V CDR1 and CDR2: DFQATT, SNEGSKA (reference sequence).

As to this clonotype: A far larger clone is off by one base, so a read error is likely. This rearrangement joins TRBV6-2 or TRBV6-3 to TRBJ2-3; D is possibly TRBD2 (5 bases). The CDR3 sequence is 14 residues long. V lost 5 bases and J 6 bases, leaving 15 bases between the germline ends. CDR1 and CDR2 from the germline V gene are MNHEY and SVGEGT. As DNA, the CDR3 is TGTGCCAGCAGTGAGACTAACAGAGGCGATACGCAGTATTTT. It yields the protein CASSETNRGDTQYF.

This clonotype has a handful of counts. A much more abundant neighbour one base away suggests this may be a read error. The chain is built from TRBV11-2 and TRBJ2-7, with 7 bases matching TRBD1. CDR1 and CDR2 from the germline V gene are SGHAT and FQNNGV. The CDR3 is made up of 15 amino acids. The CDR3 sequence is CASSLETGSSYEQCF. CDR3 DNA: TGTGCCAGCAGCTTAGAGACAGGGAGCTCCTACGAGCAGTGCTTC.

This clonotype occurred many times. This chain links TRBV28 with TRBJ1-5; perhaps TRBD1 as D (5 bases). CDR1 and CDR2 from the germline V gene are MDHEN and SYDVKM. Trimming shortened V by 4 bases and J by 1 base, and 14 bases separated the two germline ends. CDR3 length: 16 residues. CDR3 in DNA: TGTGCCAGCAGTTCTAGGACACCTTACAGCAATCAGCCCCAGCATTTT. Translated: CASSSRTPYSNQPQHF. Supplemented by reference TRBV28 and TRBJ1-5, the full variable domain reads DVKVTQSSRYLVKRTGEKVFLECVQDMDHENMFWYRQDPGLGLRLIYFSYDVKMKEKGDIPEGYSVSREKKERFSLILESASTNQTSMYLCASSSRTPYSNQPQHFGDGTRLSIL.

This clonotype was seen ten or more times. The chain couples TRBV12-3 or TRBV12-4 to TRBJ2-5; no firm D call. CDR3 length: 13 residues. V lost 3 bases and J lost 4, with 9 bases in between. The chain's CDR3 is CASSFPGVETQYF. The DNA for the CDR3 is TGTGCCAGCAGTTTTCCCGGAGTAGAGACCCAGTACTTC.

This clonotype occurred many times. The J gene is TRBJ2-2, the V gene TRBV9, with TRBD2 as a possible D gene (7 bases). Trimming took off 3 bases at V and 6 bases at J, with 12 bases between the two ends. There are 14 residues in the CDR3. From germline, CDR1 is SGDLS and CDR2 YYNGEE. The CDR3 sequence is CASSAGGQPGELFF. Here the CDR3 DNA reads TGTGCCAGCAGCGCGGGGGGACAACCCGGGGAGCTGTTTTTT.

This clonotype is a singleton in its sample. The V call is TRBV6-5, the J call TRBJ2-4; TRBD1 might be the D (5 bases). The CDR3 contains 17 residues. Germline V gene sequence: CDR1 MNHEY, CDR2 SVGAGI. V lost 2 bases, J lost 9 bases, and 23 bases lay in between. The CDR3 loop reads CASSYGSGRMGRGIQYF. The CDR3 DNA sequence: TGTGCCAGCAGTTACGGGTCGGGTCGGATGGGAAGGGGCATTCAGTACTTC.

In regard to this clonotype: A far bigger clonotype differs at one base, so this is likely a read error. The chain joins TRBV7-9 to TRBJ1-5; 7 bases match TRBD1. Germline V gene sequence: CDR1 SEHNR, CDR2 FQNEAQ (reference sequence). The CDR3 has 19 amino acids. Trimming cost V 4 bases and J 0 bases; bases outside gene matches: 15. This CDR3 is CASSSTTGTIIYSNQPQHF. The CDR3 coding sequence is TGTGCCAGCAGCTCCACGACAGGGACGATCATCTATAGCAATCAGCCCCAGCATTTT.

At least ten counts were recorded for this clonotype. The chain combines TRBV20-1 with TRBJ2-7, with 7 bases lining up with TRBD2. The germline gives CDR1 DFQATT, CDR2 SNEGSKA (reference sequence). The length of the CDR3 is 18 residues. The V gene end was trimmed by 3 bases and the J gene end by 4 bases; junction bases not matched to a gene: 21. As DNA, the CDR3 is TGCAGTGCTAGGCCTCTGGGTGACTATGGTGGCGGGAGTTACGAGCAGTACTTC. This encodes CSARPLGDYGGGSYEQYF.

This clonotype was counted ten times or more. The chain joins TRBV7-8 to TRBJ2-1; 7 nucleotides match TRBD2. CDR1 is SGHVS and CDR2 is FQNEAQ in the germline V gene. The CDR3 totals 16 residues. With 5 bases clipped from V and 6 bases from J, the junction kept 13 bases outside the gene matches. CDR3 amino acids: CASSPRWEGKGNEQFF. The DNA of the CDR3 is TGTGCCAGCAGCCCCCGGTGGGAGGGAAAAGGCAATGAGCAGTTCTTC.

This clonotype was found many times. The rearrangement links TRBV6-1 to TRBJ1-2, with D possibly TRBD1 on 6 matching bases. The CDR3 is made up of 14 amino acids. Germline assignment: CDR1 MNHNS and CDR2 SASEGT. V gave up 4 bases and J gave up 4 bases, with 13 bases separating them. The chain's CDR3 is CASSVGRGLYGYTF. The CDR3 nucleotides read TGTGCCAGCAGTGTGGGCAGGGGTCTCTATGGCTACACCTTC.

The chain joins TRBV20-1 to TRBJ2-7; the D is unclear. The CDR3 contains 18 residues. The V gene lost 0 bases and the J gene lost 2 bases, with 23 bases spanning the gap. Germline V gives CDR1 DFQATT, CDR2 SNEGSKA (reference sequence). The CDR3 sequence is CSARDSGFSGYPAYEQYF. As DNA, the CDR3 is TGCAGTGCTAGAGATTCAGGTTTTTCAGGTTATCCAGCCTACGAGCAGTACTTC.